Listed here are 25 T cell receptor beta chains from one sample, sequenced in a study of siplizumab effects on memory and regulatory T cells. Sequencing was performed with immunoSEQ multiplex PCR; in TCRdb, only in-frame clones are kept and a portion is missing. The data contain about 50,000 clones, over 85% of them singletons. The sequenced sample was CD8+ T cells sorted from blood. Receptor source: a human donor in good health.

The J gene is TRBJ2-7, the V gene TRBV7-9; perhaps TRBD1 as D (6 bases). This CDR3 has 14 residues. The V gene lost 2 bases and the J gene lost 3 bases, with 11 bases spanning the gap. Germline-derived CDR1 and CDR2 are SEHNR and FQNEAQ (reference sequence). DNA for the CDR3: TGTGCCAGCAGCTTAACAGGGAACATCTACGAGCAGTACTTC. Its protein product is CASSLTGNIYEQYF.

The chain is built from TRBV15 and TRBJ2-6; D call uncertain. The V end lost 0 bases, the J end lost 2 bases, and 5 bases lay between the germline ends. CDR3 length: 15 residues. Germline values: CDR1 LNHNV, CDR2 YYDKDF (reference sequence). The CDR3 reads CATSRESAGANVLTF. In DNA form, the CDR3 reads TGTGCCACCAGCAGAGAATCTGCTGGGGCCAACGTCCTGACTTTC. The whole variable domain, filled in from reference TRBV15 and TRBJ2-6, reads DAMVIQNPRYQVTQFGKPVTLSCSQTLNHNVMYWYQQKSSQAPKLLFHYYDKDFNNEADTPDNFQSRRPNTSFCFLDIRSPGLGDTAMYLCATSRESAGANVLTFGAGSRLTVL.

J is TRBJ2-7 and V is TRBV27, with D tentatively TRBD1 (6 bases). The CDR3 length is 14 residues. Germline V gene data show CDR1 as MNHEY and CDR2 as SMNVEV (reference sequence). The V end lost 7 bases, the J end lost 1 base, and 14 bases lay between the germline ends. As DNA, the CDR3 is TGTGCCAGCACCTCTGGGACAAAATCCTACGAGCAGTACTTC. Protein sequence: CASTSGTKSYEQYF.

The chain recombines TRBV28 with TRBJ1-5; 9 bases agree with TRBD1. This CDR3 has 14 residues. Germline trimming cut 3 bases from V and 4 bases from J; bases unmatched to any gene: 1. Per germline, CDR1 MDHEN and CDR2 SYDVKM. The CDR3 protein is CASSLGQGNQPQHF. The CDR3 nucleotides are TGTGCCAGCAGTTTGGGACAGGGAAATCAGCCCCAGCATTTT.

The rearrangement links TRBV28 to TRBJ2-7, with 8 bases aligning to TRBD2. The CDR3 consists of 16 residues. Germline lookup yields CDR1 MDHEN and CDR2 SYDVKM. V shed 3 bases, J shed 7 bases, and the junction held 14 bases outside the gene matches. CDR3 DNA: TGTGCCAGCAGTTTTGTAGCGGGACCACCACTAAAAGAGCAGTACTTC. This translates into CASSFVAGPPLKEQYF.

V is TRBV28 and J is TRBJ1-6; a weak D match, TRBD1 (5 bases). CDR3 length: 17 amino acids. Trimming took off 2 bases at V and 6 bases at J, with 17 bases between the two ends. Per the germline V gene, CDR1 is MDHEN and CDR2 is SYDVKM. In nucleotides, the CDR3 is TGTGCCAGCAGTTTACTTCGGGGCGGGACCTTTAATTCACCCCTCCACTTT. This codes for CASSLLRGGTFNSPLHF. The full variable domain, in which reference TRBV28 and TRBJ1-6 provide the parts outside the CDR3, is DVKVTQSSRYLVKRTGEKVFLECVQDMDHENMFWYRQDPGLGLRLIYFSYDVKMKEKGDIPEGYSVSREKKERFSLILESASTNQTSMYLCASSLLRGGTFNSPLHFGNGTRLTVT.

V and J are TRBV7-9 and TRBJ2-7, with D possibly TRBD1 on 5 matching bases. CDR3 length equals 12 residues. Germline V lookup: CDR1 SEHNR, CDR2 FQNEAQ (reference sequence). Trimming removed 5 bases from V and 6 bases from J, with 11 bases in between. CDR3 bases: TGTGCCAGCAGCACCCAGGGAAGCGAGCAGTACTTC. Translation gives CASSTQGSEQYF.

The genes are TRBV11-2 and TRBJ2-7, with D possibly being TRBD1 (5 bases). The CDR3 is made up of 13 amino acids. CDR1 and CDR2 from the germline V gene are SGHAT and FQNNGV. Trimming took off 4 bases at V and 4 bases at J, with 11 bases between the two ends. Here the CDR3 reads CASSWGLKYEQYF. The CDR3 bases are TGTGCCAGCAGCTGGGGCCTGAAGTACGAGCAGTACTTC.

This chain uses TRBV27 with TRBJ2-3, with a possible D match to TRBD2 (6 bases). This CDR3 spans 12 amino acids. Deletions cut 3 bases from V and 5 bases from J, with 6 bases between. Germline assignment: CDR1 MNHEY and CDR2 SMNVEV (reference sequence). In DNA, the CDR3 is TGTGCCAGCAGTTTGCGGGGAGATACGCAGTATTTT. It specifies CASSLRGDTQYF.

V usage is TRBV11-2 and J usage is TRBJ2-1; the D is unclear. The CDR3 is made up of 12 amino acids. Trimming stripped 1 base from V and 8 bases from J, with 6 bases between. Germline V CDR1 and CDR2: SGHAT, FQNNGV. In DNA form, the CDR3 reads TGTGCCAGCAGCTTAGGGTGGGATGAGCAGTTCTTC. It specifies CASSLGWDEQFF. Together with reference TRBV11-2 and TRBJ2-1, the CDR3 gives the full variable domain: EAGVAQSPRYKIIEKRQSVAFWCNPISGHATLYWYQQILGQGPKLLIQFQNNGVVDDSQLPKDRFSAERLKGVDSTLKIQPAKLEDSAVYLCASSLGWDEQFFGPGTRLTVL.

This chain links TRBV28 with TRBJ2-7; D remains ambiguous. The germline CDR1 and CDR2 sequences are MDHEN and SYDVKM. CDR3 length: 14 residues. V lost 3 bases, J lost 2 bases, and 11 bases lay in between. CDR3 sequence (DNA): TGTGCCAGCAGTTTCGGCCGGGCGGCCTACGAGCAGTACTTC. Its protein product is CASSFGRAAYEQYF.

This chain links TRBV10-2 with TRBJ2-5, with TRBD2 matching 8 bases. In germline, CDR1 is WSHSY, CDR2 SAAADI. With 6 bases clipped from V and 4 bases from J, the junction kept 1 base outside the gene matches. This CDR3 contains 12 residues. The CDR3 region is CASRAGGETQYF. In DNA, the CDR3 is TGCGCCAGCAGGGCGGGAGGAGAGACCCAGTACTTC.

This sequence joins TRBV30 and TRBJ1-6; TRBD1 is a possible D gene (6 bases). The germline V gene encodes CDR1 GTSNPN and CDR2 SVGIG (reference sequence). CDR3 length: 13 amino acids. The V and J ends lost 5 bases and 13 bases respectively, with 18 bases between them. Written as DNA, the CDR3 is TGTGCCTGGTCTGTGGGAAACAGGGACCCCCTCCACTTT. It specifies CAWSVGNRDPLHF. The full variable domain, rest sourced from reference TRBV30 and TRBJ1-6, is SQTIHQWPATLVQPVGSPLSLECTVEGTSNPNLYWYRQAAGRGLQLLFYSVGIGQISSEVPQNLSASRPQDRQFILSSKKLLLSDSGFYLCAWSVGNRDPLHFGNGTRLTVT.

The chain links TRBV6-5 to TRBJ2-1, with unresolved D. V lost 7 bases and J lost 6, with 13 bases in between. Germline V gene sequence: CDR1 MNHEY, CDR2 SVGAGI. The CDR3 loop spans 13 amino acids. The CDR3 bases are TGTGCCAGCACAGAGGTGGCCTCCAATGAGCAGTTCTTC. It translates to CASTEVASNEQFF.

The rearrangement links TRBV27 to TRBJ1-5; tentative D call: TRBD1 (6 bases). Trimming stripped 6 bases from V and 3 bases from J, with 15 bases between. The CDR3 is made up of 15 amino acids. Per the germline V gene, CDR1 is MNHEY and CDR2 is SMNVEV (reference sequence). The CDR3 nucleotides read TGTGCCAGCAGCCAAGGACAGCCTAACAATCAGCCCCAGCATTTT. Its translation is CASSQGQPNNQPQHF.

The chain links TRBV19 to TRBJ2-7; D might be TRBD2 (6 bases). Trimming left V 5 bases short and J 3 bases short, with 8 bases between. From germline, CDR1 is LNHDA and CDR2 SQIVND (reference sequence). The CDR3 length is 12 residues. CDR3 DNA sequence: TGTGCCAGTAGTCCGGAGGGCTACGAGCAGTACTTC. Translation: CASSPEGYEQYF.

The V gene is TRBV28, the J gene TRBJ1-4; TRBD1 agrees at 10 bases. Germline trimming cut 3 bases from V and 7 bases from J; bases unmatched to any gene: 2. Germline CDR1 and CDR2: MDHEN and SYDVKM. CDR3 length equals 14 residues. Written as DNA, the CDR3 is TGTGCCAGCAGTTTCGGGACAGGGGTTGAAAAACTGTTTTTT. It encodes CASSFGTGVEKLFF.

The chain has TRBV5-1 and TRBJ2-7; 10 bases align to TRBD2. This CDR3 is 16 amino acids long. The junction had 10 bases not matched to a gene; V was cut back by 3 bases and J by 4 bases. Germline CDR1 and CDR2: SGHRS and YFSETQ. DNA of the CDR3: TGCGCCAGCAGCTGGGACTTCAGCGGGAGGGCTTACGAGCAGTACTTC. This gives the protein CASSWDFSGRAYEQYF. The full variable domain, completed using reference TRBV5-1 and TRBJ2-7, is KAGVTQTPRYLIKTRGQQVTLSCSPISGHRSVSWYQQTPGQGLQFLFEYFSETQRNKGNFPGRFSGRQFSNSRSEMNVSTLELGDSALYLCASSWDFSGRAYEQYFGPGTRLTVT.

This clone is classed as large. J is TRBJ2-2 and V is TRBV30; a weak D match, TRBD2 (5 bases). CDR3 length equals 16 residues. The V end was cut by 4 bases, the J end by 2 bases, with 17 bases between. Germline values: CDR1 GTSNPN, CDR2 SVGIG (reference sequence). As DNA, the CDR3 is TGTGCCTGGACTACCCGGGAAGATCTTAACACCGGGGAGCTGTTTTTT. Translating it yields CAWTTREDLNTGELFF. The full variable domain, rest sourced from reference TRBV30 and TRBJ2-2, is SQTIHQWPATLVQPVGSPLSLECTVEGTSNPNLYWYRQAAGRGLQLLFYSVGIGQISSEVPQNLSASRPQDRQFILSSKKLLLSDSGFYLCAWTTREDLNTGELFFGEGSRLTVL.

This sequence joins TRBV7-8 and TRBJ1-1, with D possibly matching TRBD1 (6 bases). The germline V gene encodes CDR1 SGHVS and CDR2 FQNEAQ. The CDR3 has 15 residues. V shed 0 bases and J shed 0 bases, with 8 bases lying between them. CDR3 loop: CASSLAQGMNTEAFF. The CDR3 DNA follows: TGTGCCAGCAGCTTAGCGCAGGGGATGAACACTGAAGCTTTCTTT.

The chain employs TRBV9 and TRBJ2-1; 8 bases line up with TRBD2. Germline CDR1 is SGDLS and CDR2 is YYNGEE. The CDR3 runs 15 residues. V lost 2 bases and J lost 3; bases outside the gene matches: 4. The CDR3 nucleotides read TGTGCCAGCAGCGTTAGCGGGATTAACTACAATGAGCAGTTCTTC. Translated: CASSVSGINYNEQFF.

The rearrangement joins TRBV7-9 to TRBJ2-3, with 9 bases matching TRBD2. The germline V gene encodes CDR1 SEHNR and CDR2 FQNEAQ (reference sequence). CDR3 length equals 16 residues. The junction had 5 bases not matched to a gene; V was cut back by 2 bases and J by 2 bases. CDR3 residues: CASSLWAGGYTDTQYF. In DNA form, the CDR3 reads TGTGCCAGCAGCTTATGGGCGGGAGGGTACACAGATACGCAGTATTTT.

The chain carries TRBV29-1 and TRBJ1-1, with D possibly being TRBD1 (5 bases). The germline V gene encodes CDR1 SQVTM and CDR2 ANQGSEA. V lost 7 bases and J lost 1, with 10 bases in between. The CDR3 sequence is 12 residues long. The CDR3 nucleotides read TGCAGCGCAATAAGGGGGAACACTGAAGCTTTCTTT. Protein sequence: CSAIRGNTEAFF.

This sequence joins TRBV7-9 and TRBJ2-2; TRBD1 agrees at 8 bases. The CDR3 runs 16 residues. Germline trimming cut 5 bases from V and 6 bases from J; bases unmatched to any gene: 11. Germline CDR1 reads SEHNR; CDR2 reads FQNEAQ (reference sequence). CDR3 sequence: CASSVTTGADAGELFF. The DNA of the CDR3 is TGTGCCAGCAGCGTAACGACAGGGGCGGACGCCGGGGAGCTGTTTTTT.

The chain combines TRBV27 with TRBJ2-5; D is perhaps TRBD2 (6 bases). The CDR3 consists of 14 residues. Trimming took off 8 bases at V and 3 bases at J, with 16 bases between the two ends. Looked up from germline, CDR1 is MNHEY and CDR2 is SMNVEV (reference sequence). CDR3 loop: CASGSGTRKETQYF. CDR3 in DNA: TGTGCCAGCGGGTCCGGGACTCGAAAAGAGACCCAGTACTTC.